Each of the 23 T cell receptor beta chains below was sequenced from the same sample in a study of response to subunit inactivated influenza vaccine. TCRdb called the RT-PCR reads again in MiXCR, with one record for every CDR3 protein. Here the sample spans 400,000 to 550,000 distinct CDR3 sequences, about 25% being singletons. Source: CD4+ T cells sorted from PBMCs, taken 5 days after vaccination. The receptors come from a man aged 50-59 years who received an inactivated influenza vaccine.

This clonotype turned up a few times. The chain uses TRBV15 and TRBJ1-1; D is unresolved. V shed 5 bases and J shed 4 bases, with 11 bases lying between them. The CDR3 has 13 amino acids. Germline V CDR1 and CDR2: LNHNV, YYDKDF (reference sequence). The CDR3 nucleotides read TGTGCCACCAGCGGTGCAGGTGGCACTGAAGCTTTCTTT. Its protein product is CATSGAGGTEAFF.

The V and J genes are TRBV14 and TRBJ2-5, with D uncertain. The CDR3 covers 13 residues. Germline V gene sequence: CDR1 SGHDN, CDR2 FVKESK. The ends were cut back, 5 bases at V and 1 base at J, with 8 bases in the middle. The CDR3 is CASSYSFQETQYF. CDR3 nucleotide sequence: TGTGCCAGCAGCTACAGTTTCCAAGAGACCCAGTACTTC.

This clonotype appeared a few times. The CDR3 DNA reads as TGTGCCACCAGCAGAGACTACGAGGATACGCAGTATTTT. This encodes CATSRDYEDTQYF. The chain joins TRBV15 to TRBJ2-3; D is undetermined. V lost 0 bases and J 6 bases, leaving 7 bases between the germline ends. The CDR3 runs 13 residues. CDR1 LNHNV and CDR2 YYDKDF come from the germline V gene (reference sequence).

This clonotype was found a few times. This sequence joins TRBV5-1 and TRBJ2-3, with D unresolved. CDR1 and CDR2 (germline): SGHRS, YFSETQ. V lost 4 bases to trimming and J lost 0 bases, with 15 bases between them. The CDR3 runs 16 residues. The CDR3 nucleotides read TGCGCCAGCAGCGGAAACAGTCTGAGTAGCACAGATACGCAGTATTTT. Protein sequence: CASSGNSLSSTDTQYF.

The table lists this clonotype with a few counts. V and J are TRBV11-3 and TRBJ2-3, with TRBD2 matching over 8 bases. The CDR3 totals 15 residues. Germline V gives CDR1 SGHNT, CDR2 YENEEA. V lost 6 bases and J lost 1; bases outside the gene matches: 6. The CDR3 region is CASRITSGCTDTQYF. The CDR3 DNA reads as TGTGCCAGCAGGATTACTAGCGGTTGCACAGATACGCAGTATTTT.

This clonotype was seen more than once but under ten times. One end of the junction does not line up with germline, which may come from a read error. V gene TRBV4-3 combines with J gene TRBJ2-7; D possibly corresponds to TRBD1 (6 bases). Germline V gives CDR1 LGHNA, CDR2 YSLEER. There are 12 residues in the CDR3. The CDR3 nucleotides read TGCGCCAGCAGCCAAGATGTAAGACAGGCGACCTTC. This translates into CASSQDVRQATF.

The V and J genes are TRBV7-6 and TRBJ2-7; TRBD1 is a possible D gene (6 bases). CDR3 length: 15 amino acids. V was clipped by 1 base and J by 0 bases, with 10 bases between them. Germline V lookup: CDR1 SGHVS, CDR2 FNYEAQ. CDR3 nucleotides: TGTGCCAGCAGCTTAGAGGACAGCGCCTCCTACGAGCAGTACTTC. It translates to CASSLEDSASYEQYF.

The rearrangement joins TRBV20-1 to TRBJ1-4; no clear D. This CDR3 is 15 amino acids long. V lost 3 bases, J lost 5 bases, and 16 bases lay in between. Germline CDR1 and CDR2: DFQATT and SNEGSKA (reference sequence). This CDR3 reads CSASPTAPRNEKLFF. CDR3 in DNA: TGCAGTGCTAGCCCGACGGCCCCTCGGAATGAAAAACTGTTTTTT.

The chain links TRBV5-1 to TRBJ1-5; the D is unclear. Trimming stripped 0 bases from V and 7 bases from J, with 14 bases between. The CDR3 is made up of 15 amino acids. Germline assignment: CDR1 SGHRS and CDR2 YFSETQ. The CDR3 protein is CASSLEGGPWQPQHF. The CDR3 coding sequence is TGCGCCAGCAGCTTGGAAGGCGGCCCGTGGCAGCCCCAGCATTTT.

The rearrangement joins TRBV18 to TRBJ2-5; D gene uncertain. CDR1 and CDR2 from the germline V gene are KGHSH and LQKENI. This CDR3 contains 15 residues. The ends were cut back, 6 bases at V and 4 bases at J, with 18 bases in the middle. The CDR3: CASSPEQVARETQYF. For the CDR3, the DNA is TGTGCCAGCTCTCCGGAGCAGGTGGCCCGAGAGACCCAGTACTTC.

The chain has TRBV12-3 or TRBV12-4 and TRBJ2-2; the match to TRBD2 covers 8 bases. This CDR3 is built from 16 residues. After removal of 6 bases from V and 3 bases from J, the junction contained 9 bases not matched to a gene. CDR3 amino acids: CASRASLAGYTGELFF. The DNA for the CDR3 is TGTGCCAGCAGGGCCTCGTTAGCGGGGTACACCGGGGAGCTGTTTTTT.

This chain links TRBV6-1 with TRBJ2-5; possible D gene TRBD2, 6 bases. The CDR3 covers 14 residues. CDR1 is MNHNS and CDR2 is SASEGT in the germline V gene. The germline V and J ends were trimmed by 5 bases and 3 bases, with 13 bases remaining between them. CDR3 residues: CASSPGTFKETQYF. The DNA of the CDR3 is TGTGCCAGCAGTCCCGGGACTTTCAAAGAGACCCAGTACTTC.

The chain's CDR3 is CSAEAVNANYGYTF. CDR3 bases: TGCAGTGCTGAGGCTGTAAATGCAAACTATGGCTACACCTTC. The J gene is TRBJ1-2, the V gene TRBV20-1; no firm D call. V was pared by 5 bases and J by 2 bases, with 15 bases between. The CDR3 length is 14 residues. Per the germline V gene, CDR1 is DFQATT and CDR2 is SNEGSKA (reference sequence).

The V call is TRBV7-9, the J call TRBJ2-6, with D tentatively TRBD1 (6 bases). The CDR3 consists of 17 residues. V dropped 5 bases and J dropped 0 bases, with 14 bases sitting between them. Germline loops: CDR1 SEHNR, CDR2 FQNEAQ (reference sequence). The CDR3 sequence: CASSPGTLISGANVLTF. The CDR3 bases are TGTGCCAGCAGCCCTGGGACACTTATCTCTGGGGCCAACGTCCTGACTTTC.

The chain joins TRBV18 to TRBJ2-7; TRBD2 aligns across 8 bases. CDR1 and CDR2 from the germline V gene are KGHSH and LQKENI. The junction had 11 bases not matched to a gene; V was cut back by 2 bases and J by 2 bases. The CDR3 runs 17 residues. The CDR3 coding sequence is TGTGCCAGCTCACCAAAGGTGGGGCGGGAGGCAGCCTACGAGCAGTACTTC. Amino acid sequence: CASSPKVGREAAYEQYF.

The V gene is TRBV5-1, the J gene TRBJ1-2; 9 bases agree with TRBD1. The length of the CDR3 is 15 residues. Germline trimming cut 4 bases from V and 7 bases from J; bases unmatched to any gene: 11. CDR1 SGHRS and CDR2 YFSETQ come from the germline V gene. The CDR3 coding sequence is TGCGCCAGCAGCACCGACCTACAGGGGGCGCTTGGCTACACCTTC. Translation: CASSTDLQGALGYTF.

CDR3 residues: CASSQDSGGGPQHF. Written as DNA, the CDR3 is TGTGCCAGCAGCCAGGACTCCGGAGGGGGGCCCCAGCATTTT. The chain is built from TRBV12-3 or TRBV12-4 and TRBJ1-5, with D possibly being TRBD1 (6 bases). The V end lost 6 bases, the J end lost 9 bases, and 18 bases lay between the germline ends. This CDR3 comprises 14 residues.

This chain joins TRBV20-1 and TRBJ1-3, with D uncertain. This CDR3 is built from 14 residues. Germline V CDR1 and CDR2: DFQATT, SNEGSKA (reference sequence). The V end was cut by 6 bases, the J end by 4 bases, with 16 bases between. CDR3 sequence reads: CSASDPLTGNTIYF. DNA of the CDR3: TGCAGTGCCAGTGACCCTCTCACAGGAAACACCATATATTTT.

This clonotype has only a few counts. The chain has TRBV5-1 and TRBJ2-5, with TRBD2 as a possible D gene (6 bases). V was pared by 1 base and J by 5 bases, with 15 bases between. The CDR3 runs 15 residues. The germline V gene encodes CDR1 SGHRS and CDR2 YFSETQ. CDR3 amino acids: CASSLKLAGGETQYF. CDR3 in DNA: TGCGCCAGCAGCTTGAAATTGGCAGGAGGGGAGACCCAGTACTTC.

This clonotype was counted between two and nine times. The V gene is TRBV5-1, the J gene TRBJ2-7, with a tentative D call TRBD1 (5 bases). Trimming took 0 bases from V and 3 from J, leaving 10 bases between them. This CDR3 has 14 amino acids. CDR1 and CDR2 (germline): SGHRS, YFSETQ. The CDR3 DNA is TGCGCCAGCAGCTTGGAACTGGACAACTACGAGCAGTACTTC. Protein: CASSLELDNYEQYF.

Turning to this clonotype: Relative to the germline gene, one junction end is altered; a read error may explain this. The CDR3 coding sequence is TGTGCCAGCAGCCTAGCGGGGGCCCTTCTCTACAATGAGCAGTTCTTC. This encodes CASSLAGALLYNEQFF. The rearrangement joins TRBV7-6 to TRBJ2-1; 10 bases line up with TRBD2. The CDR3 sequence is 16 residues long. Germline V gene lookup returns CDR1 SGHVS and CDR2 FNYEAQ.

On this clonotype itself: At one end the junction does not follow the germline gene, possibly because of a read error. The chain carries TRBV7-2 and TRBJ2-2; D is uncertain. CDR1 is SGHTA, CDR2 FQGNSA, per germline. This CDR3 comprises 16 residues. The CDR3 region has the DNA TGTGCCAGCAGCTTAGCCGGACCAGCGAACGCCGGGGAGCTGTTTTTT. This encodes CASSLAGPANAGELFF.

This clonotype was counted at least ten times. This chain connects TRBV25-1 to TRBJ2-2; D possibly matches TRBD1 or TRBD2 (5 bases each). From germline, CDR1 is MGHDK and CDR2 SYGVNS. This CDR3 has 16 residues. The V end was cut by 1 base, the J end by 8 bases, with 17 bases between. CDR3 in DNA: TGTGCCAGCAGTGAATTTCCCAGGGCCAGGAGGGGGGAGCTGTTTTTT. Protein sequence: CASSEFPRARRGELFF.